Each of the 32 T cell receptor beta chains below was sequenced from the same sample in a study of blood T cell repertoires in COVID-19. Sequencing was performed with immunoSEQ multiplex PCR; in TCRdb, only in-frame clones are kept and a portion is missing. Of over 250,000 clones listed, about nine tenths are singletons. The source material was peripheral blood. All receptors derive from a woman in her 40s who had recovered from COVID-19.

This clone was seen just once. V gene TRBV7-8 combines with J gene TRBJ1-2, with TRBD1 matching 7 bases. The CDR3 extends over 13 amino acids. Germline V CDR1 and CDR2: SGHVS, FQNEAQ. The V and J ends lost 5 bases and 5 bases, in that order; junction bases with no gene match: 5. The CDR3 here is CASSPGQTYGYTF. The CDR3 DNA follows: TGTGCCAGCAGCCCGGGACAGACTTATGGCTACACCTTC.

This clone appeared once. The chain is built from TRBV10-3 and TRBJ2-7; 8 nucleotides match TRBD1. V shed 4 bases and J 6 bases; nucleotides not matched to a gene: 5. Germline V gives CDR1 ENHRY, CDR2 SYGVKD. The CDR3 is 13 residues long. The CDR3 region is CAISVDREREQYF. The CDR3 DNA is TGTGCCATCAGTGTGGACAGGGAACGCGAGCAGTACTTC.

CDR3 sequence (DNA): TGTGCCAGCAGCTCCCTTGGAAACACCATATATTTT. Translating gives CASSSLGNTIYF. The chain carries TRBV12-3 or TRBV12-4 and TRBJ1-3; D is undetermined. Trimming took 6 bases from V and 3 from J, leaving 6 bases between them. This CDR3 has 12 amino acids.

V and J are TRBV5-1 and TRBJ2-2; D perhaps matches TRBD1 (5 bases). V lost 2 bases and J 2 bases, leaving 10 bases between the germline ends. In germline, CDR1 is SGHRS, CDR2 YFSETQ. The CDR3 has 15 residues. In DNA, the CDR3 is TGCGCCAGCAGCTTAGACAGCAGAAACACCGGGGAGCTGTTTTTT. Protein sequence: CASSLDSRNTGELFF.

This rearrangement joins TRBV19 to TRBJ1-2; tentative D call: TRBD1 (6 bases). Germline CDR1 and CDR2: LNHDA and SQIVND (reference sequence). Trimming cost V 7 bases and J 3 bases, with 33 bases left between them. This CDR3 spans 20 amino acids. The CDR3 region is CASNRRTARPFKSSHYGYTF. Here the CDR3 DNA reads TGTGCCAGTAACCGTCGGACAGCTCGACCCTTCAAATCGTCCCACTATGGCTACACCTTC.

CDR3 region: CASSPRDRGYNEQFF. Here the CDR3 DNA reads TGTGCCAGCAGCCCGCGGGACAGGGGTTACAATGAGCAGTTCTTC. This chain uses TRBV6-5 with TRBJ2-1, with 10 bases matching TRBD1. From germline, CDR1 is MNHEY and CDR2 SVGAGI. V lost 6 bases, J lost 4 bases, and 6 bases stayed unmatched. There are 15 residues in the CDR3.

The chain links TRBV6-5 to TRBJ2-7, with a weak D call TRBD2 (7 bases). The CDR3 has 14 amino acids. Deletions cut 1 base from V and 6 bases from J, with 13 bases between. The germline V gene has CDR1 MNHEY and CDR2 SVGAGI. Here the CDR3 reads CASSYLGGAAEQYF. CDR3 in DNA: TGTGCCAGCAGTTACTTGGGGGGGGCCGCCGAGCAGTACTTC.

V and J are TRBV6-1 and TRBJ2-3; 11 bases map to TRBD1. After removal of 1 base from V and 2 bases from J, the junction contained 8 bases not matched to a gene. This CDR3 is 18 amino acids long. The germline V gene has CDR1 MNHNS and CDR2 SASEGT. The CDR3 spells CASSEGTGGSLFTDTQYF. CDR3 nucleotides: TGTGCCAGCAGTGAAGGGACAGGGGGCTCCCTTTTCACAGATACGCAGTATTTT.

This clone has only one observation. V gene TRBV5-1 combines with J gene TRBJ2-1; possibly TRBD1 for D (6 bases). Trimming took off 4 bases at V and 5 bases at J, with 13 bases between the two ends. Germline CDR1 reads SGHRS; CDR2 reads YFSETQ. The length of the CDR3 is 14 residues. In DNA, the CDR3 is TGCGCCAGCAGCACCTTAACAGGGAACAATGAGCAGTTCTTC. Protein sequence: CASSTLTGNNEQFF.

As concerns this clone: Other DNA sequences within the sample encode an identical CDR3. The DNA of the CDR3 is TGTGCCTGGAGTGCAGGGGGCACTGAAGCTTTCTTT. Its protein product is CAWSAGGTEAFF. The chain carries TRBV30 and TRBJ1-1; 7 bases fit TRBD1. Per germline, CDR1 GTSNPN and CDR2 SVGIG (reference sequence). V lost 1 base, J lost 4 bases, and 0 bases stayed unmatched. CDR3 length equals 12 residues.

This sequence joins TRBV6-4 and TRBJ1-2; TRBD1 is a possible D gene (6 bases). V was cut by 0 bases and J by 8 bases, with 10 bases left in between. Germline values: CDR1 MRHNA, CDR2 SNTAGT. The CDR3 has 13 amino acids. The CDR3 here is CASSDSIQGGYTF. In nucleotides, the CDR3 is TGTGCCAGCAGTGACTCGATACAGGGAGGCTACACCTTC.

The chain is built from TRBV3-1 (or the pseudogene TRBV3-2) and TRBJ2-3, with D possibly TRBD2 on 5 matching bases. Germline CDR1 is LGHDT and CDR2 is YNNKEL (reference sequence). The CDR3 extends over 16 amino acids. The germline V and J ends were trimmed by 0 bases and 3 bases, with 13 bases remaining between them. CDR3 region: CASSQDKSSGTDTQYF. The CDR3 nucleotides read TGTGCCAGCAGCCAAGATAAGTCGTCGGGGACAGATACGCAGTATTTT.

This clone was observed a single time. The chain has TRBV6-2 or TRBV6-3 and TRBJ1-1; D unresolved. This CDR3 region has 14 residues. In germline, CDR1 is MNHEY, CDR2 SVGEGT. Trimming removed 5 bases from V and 4 bases from J, with 14 bases in between. CDR3 amino acids: CASSPAGWGTEAFF. The CDR3 region has the DNA TGTGCCAGCAGTCCGGCGGGGTGGGGCACTGAAGCTTTCTTT.

V and J are TRBV11-2 and TRBJ1-2; 9 bases are shared with TRBD1. Germline V lookup: CDR1 SGHAT, CDR2 FQNNGV. The CDR3 consists of 15 residues. V was clipped by 5 bases and J by 4 bases; unmatched bases: 8. The CDR3 region is CASSPLGQGSYGYTF. The CDR3 coding sequence is TGTGCCAGCAGCCCCCTGGGACAGGGTAGCTATGGCTACACCTTC.

The chain employs TRBV2 and TRBJ2-1, with 8 nucleotides matching TRBD1. There are 12 residues in the CDR3. V was pared by 6 bases and J by 8 bases, with 3 bases of the junction left unmatched. Germline lookup yields CDR1 SNHLY and CDR2 FYNNEI. The CDR3 sequence is CASRDRAHEQFF. The DNA for the CDR3 is TGTGCCAGCAGGGACAGGGCACATGAGCAGTTCTTC.

The J gene is TRBJ1-1, the V gene TRBV7-9, with TRBD1 identical over 7 bases. The ends lost 3 bases at V and 4 bases at J; junction bases unmatched: 5. The CDR3 spans 14 residues. CDR1 is SEHNR and CDR2 is FQNEAQ in the germline V gene (reference sequence). CDR3 sequence reads: CASSLEGARTEAFF. In nucleotides, the CDR3 is TGTGCCAGCAGCTTGGAGGGGGCGCGCACTGAAGCTTTCTTT.

CDR3 nucleotides: TGTGCTAGTGGTTTGAGGCAGGCCTCCTACAATGAGCAGTTCTTC. It specifies CASGLRQASYNEQFF. The chain uses TRBV12-5 and TRBJ2-1; no reliable D call. This CDR3 has 15 residues. In germline, CDR1 is LGHNT, CDR2 FRNRAP. Trimming shortened V by 2 bases and J by 0 bases, and 8 bases separated the two germline ends.

The chain combines TRBV6-4 with TRBJ1-6; 8 bases are shared with TRBD1. CDR1 is MRHNA, CDR2 SNTAGT, per germline. V shed 5 bases, J shed 10 bases, and the junction held 7 bases outside the gene matches. The CDR3 sequence is 14 residues long. The DNA of the CDR3 is TGTGCCAGCAGTCCGGACAGGGCGGGATCACCCCTCCACTTT. This gives the protein CASSPDRAGSPLHF.

V gene TRBV2 combines with J gene TRBJ1-1; 8 bases agree with TRBD1. Unmatched junction bases numbered 11, after V lost 8 bases and J lost 9 bases. From germline, CDR1 is SNHLY and CDR2 FYNNEI. The CDR3 spans 13 residues. The DNA for the CDR3 is TGTGCCAGCGTAACGACAGGGGCCAGTAAAGCTTTCTTT. Its translation is CASVTTGASKAFF.

The chain links TRBV6-5 to TRBJ1-1; TRBD1 aligns across 8 bases. This CDR3 has 14 amino acids. Germline CDR1 is MNHEY and CDR2 is SVGAGI. After removal of 2 bases from V and 7 bases from J, the junction contained 6 bases not matched to a gene. For the CDR3, the DNA is TGTGCCAGCAGTTACGCCACAGGGGGAAATGAAGCTTTCTTT. It yields the protein CASSYATGGNEAFF.

This CDR3 is CASSLTTGVVYNEQFF. DNA for the CDR3: TGTGCCAGCAGCTTAACAACGGGGGTTGTCTACAATGAGCAGTTCTTC. This chain uses TRBV7-3 with TRBJ2-1, with D possibly being TRBD2 (6 bases). Germline-derived CDR1 and CDR2 are SGHTA and FQGTGA. Deletions cut 0 bases from V and 3 bases from J, with 12 bases between. This CDR3 is 16 amino acids long.

The CDR3 is CASSPRASDIQYF. CDR3 DNA sequence: TGTGCCAGCAGCCCCAGGGCCTCCGACATTCAGTACTTC. V and J are TRBV7-2 and TRBJ2-4, with a tentative D call TRBD1 (5 bases). The CDR3 totals 13 residues. The germline V and J ends were trimmed by 5 bases and 8 bases, with 13 bases remaining between them. Germline CDR1 reads SGHTA; CDR2 reads FQGNSA.

The chain recombines TRBV19 with TRBJ1-6, with D possibly TRBD1 on 6 matching bases. Germline CDR1 and CDR2: LNHDA and SQIVND (reference sequence). The CDR3 contains 16 residues. Trimming pared 6 bases from V and 4 bases from J, leaving 16 bases between. As DNA, the CDR3 is TGTGCCAGTAGCTCAGCCTGGGGGCCTTATAATTCACCCCTCCACTTT. Its translation is CASSSAWGPYNSPLHF.

The chain employs TRBV4-3 and TRBJ2-1; TRBD1 matches at 9 bases. V lost 4 bases to trimming and J lost 7 bases; unmatched junction nucleotides: 8. Germline CDR1 and CDR2: LGHNA and YSLEER. The CDR3 length is 15 residues. The CDR3 sequence is CASSLPYRGRNEQFF. CDR3 sequence (DNA): TGCGCCAGCAGCCTCCCTTACAGGGGGCGAAATGAGCAGTTCTTC.

This chain links TRBV4-3 with TRBJ2-3; 9 nucleotides agree with TRBD2. This CDR3 contains 18 residues. The trim removed 0 bases at V and 3 bases at J, leaving 10 bases unmatched. Germline V CDR1 and CDR2: LGHNA, YSLEER. The CDR3 DNA sequence: TGCGCCAGCAGCCAAGATTTGACTAGCGGAAGGGGTACAGATACGCAGTATTTT. Translated: CASSQDLTSGRGTDTQYF.

The chain carries TRBV9 and TRBJ2-2; possible D gene TRBD2, 6 bases. This CDR3 region has 14 residues. The germline V gene has CDR1 SGDLS and CDR2 YYNGEE. V was trimmed by 0 bases and J by 6 bases, leaving 9 bases between them. CDR3 sequence reads: CASSVVGGAGELFF. CDR3 coding DNA: TGTGCCAGCAGCGTAGTTGGAGGGGCCGGGGAGCTGTTTTTT.

This chain joins TRBV7-9 and TRBJ1-2; D gene uncertain. This CDR3 has 14 residues. V was pared by 5 bases and J by 7 bases, with 17 bases between. Germline V gene sequence: CDR1 SEHNR, CDR2 FQNEAQ (reference sequence). The CDR3, as DNA: TGTGCCAGCAGCCCTGCCGGCGGGGTCTCTGGCTACACCTTC. This gives the protein CASSPAGGVSGYTF. Full variable domain (remainder filled in from reference TRBV7-9 and TRBJ1-2): DTGVSQNPRHKITKRGQNVTFRCDPISEHNRLYWYRQTLGQGPEFLTYFQNEAQLEKSRLLSDRFSAERPKGSFSTLEIQRTEQGDSAMYLCASSPAGGVSGYTFGSGTRLTVV.

The genes are TRBV30 and TRBJ1-6; 8 bases line up with TRBD1. V lost 2 bases, J lost 7 bases, and 7 bases stayed unmatched. The CDR3 contains 15 residues. Germline V gene sequence: CDR1 GTSNPN, CDR2 SVGIG (reference sequence). The CDR3 spells CAWSLTGAGNSPLHF. The CDR3 coding sequence is TGTGCCTGGAGTTTGACAGGGGCAGGAAATTCACCCCTCCACTTT.

This clone occurred once. V usage is TRBV5-4 and J usage is TRBJ2-3, with unresolved D. The germline V gene encodes CDR1 SGHNT and CDR2 YYREEE (reference sequence). Trimming stripped 4 bases from V and 0 bases from J, with 3 bases between. The CDR3 is made up of 12 amino acids. In DNA, the CDR3 is TGTGCCAGCAGCCTGAGCACAGATACGCAGTATTTT. It is translated as CASSLSTDTQYF.

V usage is TRBV5-1 and J usage is TRBJ2-3; 15 bases are a match to TRBD2. V shed 4 bases and J 3 bases; nucleotides not matched to a gene: 3. The CDR3 runs 16 residues. Germline lookup yields CDR1 SGHRS and CDR2 YFSETQ. CDR3 sequence reads: CASSLGTSGGTDTQYF. DNA for the CDR3: TGCGCCAGCAGCCTCGGGACTAGCGGGGGGACAGATACGCAGTATTTT.

V gene TRBV5-1 combines with J gene TRBJ2-5; possibly TRBD2 for D (7 bases). V dropped 2 bases and J dropped 5 bases, with 13 bases sitting between them. Germline CDR1 SGHRS, CDR2 YFSETQ. The CDR3 runs 14 residues. CDR3: CASSFWGGPETQYF. The CDR3 region has the DNA TGCGCCAGCAGCTTTTGGGGGGGCCCTGAGACCCAGTACTTC.

V usage is TRBV10-1 and J usage is TRBJ1-6; no reliable D call. The CDR3 is made up of 14 amino acids. The germline V gene has CDR1 WNHNN and CDR2 SYGVQD (reference sequence). V lost 0 bases and J 7 bases, leaving 7 bases between the germline ends. This CDR3 reads CASSESPGNSPLHF. DNA for the CDR3: TGCGCCAGCAGTGAGTCGCCGGGGAATTCACCCCTCCACTTT.